Presented here are 30 T cell receptor beta chains from one specimen sequenced in a study of blood T cell repertoires in COVID-19. Sequencing was performed with immunoSEQ multiplex PCR; in TCRdb, only in-frame clones are kept and a portion is missing. The sample includes some 200,000 clones, around 85% of them seen just once. The sample taken for sequencing was peripheral blood. These TCRs come from a woman older than 75 with acute or convalescent COVID-19.

The chain uses TRBV25-1 and TRBJ1-5; D uncertain. The CDR3 runs 16 residues. The V end was cut by 1 base, the J end by 0 bases, with 10 bases between. Germline V gives CDR1 MGHDK, CDR2 SYGVNS. The CDR3 spells CASSELAGNSNQPQHF. The CDR3 nucleotides are TGTGCCAGCAGTGAATTGGCCGGGAATAGCAATCAGCCCCAGCATTTT.

A single count supports this clone. J is TRBJ2-7 and V is TRBV5-1; 15 nucleotides line up with TRBD2. This CDR3 has 17 amino acids. Germline loops: CDR1 SGHRS, CDR2 YFSETQ. Trimming at V came to 4 bases and at J to 0 bases, leaving 5 bases not matched to a gene. In DNA form, the CDR3 reads TGCGCCAGCAGCCCTGGGACTAGCGGGAGGAGCTCCTACGAGCAGTACTTC. Translated, it gives CASSPGTSGRSSYEQYF.

This clone was observed once. CDR3 sequence: CATSSGRFSGNTIYF. The CDR3 DNA reads TGTGCCACCAGCAGTGGCAGGTTCTCTGGAAACACCATATATTTT. The V and J genes are TRBV15 and TRBJ1-3; D unresolved. Looked up from germline, CDR1 is LNHNV and CDR2 is YYDKDF (reference sequence). This CDR3 has 15 amino acids. The V gene lost 3 bases and the J gene lost 0 bases, with 9 bases spanning the gap.

The J gene is TRBJ1-3, the V gene TRBV14, with no clear D. CDR3 length: 16 residues. Germline loops: CDR1 SGHDN, CDR2 FVKESK. Trimming shortened V by 1 base and J by 0 bases, and 10 bases separated the two germline ends. DNA for the CDR3: TGTGCCAGCAGCCAAGTATCGGGATTCTCTGGAAACACCATATATTTT. Protein sequence: CASSQVSGFSGNTIYF.

This chain connects TRBV5-1 to TRBJ2-6; D might be TRBD2 (5 bases). V was trimmed by 0 bases and J by 6 bases, leaving 13 bases between them. Per germline, CDR1 SGHRS and CDR2 YFSETQ. The CDR3 has 16 amino acids. CDR3 protein: CASSLDPGWEANVLTF. The CDR3 DNA reads TGCGCCAGCAGCTTGGATCCGGGGTGGGAGGCCAACGTCCTGACTTTC.

The chain employs TRBV19 and TRBJ1-5; D possibly corresponds to TRBD1 (6 bases). V was pared by 11 bases and J by 6 bases, with 17 bases between. Germline CDR1 and CDR2: LNHDA and SQIVND (reference sequence). The CDR3 sequence is 13 residues long. CDR3 amino acids: CACTTGTGQPQHF. In DNA form, the CDR3 reads TGTGCCTGTACTACAGGGACGGGTCAGCCCCAGCATTTT.

The J gene is TRBJ1-3, the V gene TRBV19; no clear D gene. Deletions cut 8 bases from V and 4 bases from J, with 3 bases between. The CDR3 sequence is 10 residues long. The germline V gene has CDR1 LNHDA and CDR2 SQIVND (reference sequence). CDR3 sequence reads: CASSGNTIYF. CDR3 DNA: TGTGCCAGTTCAGGAAACACCATATATTTT.

The chain is built from TRBV19 and TRBJ1-2, with D unclear. CDR3 length: 13 amino acids. Germline CDR1 LNHDA, CDR2 SQIVND (reference sequence). V lost 0 bases to trimming and J lost 7 bases, with 9 bases between them. The DNA of the CDR3 is TGTGCCAGTAGTATAGAGGTGGGAGGTGGCTACACCTTC. Translated: CASSIEVGGGYTF.

This clone was observed a few times. In DNA form, the CDR3 reads TGCGCCAGCAGCTTGGGGGCAGGGGACAATTCACCCCTCCACTTT. Protein: CASSLGAGDNSPLHF. V gene TRBV5-1 combines with J gene TRBJ1-6; D possibly corresponds to TRBD1 (6 bases). CDR3 length: 15 amino acids. Per germline, CDR1 SGHRS and CDR2 YFSETQ. The V end lost 0 bases, the J end lost 7 bases, and 11 bases lay between the germline ends.

The V call is TRBV6-2 or TRBV6-3, the J call TRBJ1-1; the D gene is possibly TRBD1 (5 bases). The CDR3 runs to 14 residues. V was clipped by 5 bases and J by 1 base, with 11 bases between them. CDR1 MNHEY and CDR2 SVGEGT come from the germline V gene. The chain's CDR3 is CASSPYTGNTEAFF. In nucleotides, the CDR3 is TGTGCCAGCAGTCCGTATACAGGGAACACTGAAGCTTTCTTT.

This chain links TRBV6-5 with TRBJ1-2; TRBD1 matches at 9 bases. CDR3 length equals 15 residues. The V and J ends lost 2 bases and 4 bases, in that order; junction bases with no gene match: 5. Germline CDR1 reads MNHEY; CDR2 reads SVGAGI. CDR3 amino acids: CASSYLGQGSYGYTF. Here the CDR3 DNA reads TGTGCCAGCAGTTACCTCGGACAGGGGAGCTATGGCTACACCTTC.

This rearrangement joins TRBV19 to TRBJ1-2, with 10 bases fitting TRBD1. After removal of 4 bases from V and 3 bases from J, the junction contained 2 bases not matched to a gene. CDR1 LNHDA and CDR2 SQIVND come from the germline V gene (reference sequence). CDR3 length equals 14 residues. CDR3 residues: CASSTDRGYYGYTF. The CDR3 DNA sequence: TGTGCCAGTAGTACGGACAGGGGGTACTATGGCTACACCTTC. Supplemented by reference TRBV19 and TRBJ1-2, the full variable domain reads DGGITQSPKYLFRKEGQNVTLSCEQNLNHDAMYWYRQDPGQGLRLIYYSQIVNDFQKGDIAEGYSVSREKKESFPLTVTSAQKNPTAFYLCASSTDRGYYGYTFGSGTRLTVV.

In nucleotides, the CDR3 is TGTGCCAGCAGGGGCACTAGGGAGTCTTCCTACGAGCAGTACTTC. This encodes CASRGTRESSYEQYF. The chain uses TRBV2 and TRBJ2-7; the D gene is possibly TRBD2 (5 bases). There are 15 residues in the CDR3. V lost 6 bases and J 1 base, leaving 16 bases between the germline ends. Germline values: CDR1 SNHLY, CDR2 FYNNEI.

This clone is labeled as medium-sized. V and J are TRBV2 and TRBJ1-5, with 8 nucleotides matching TRBD1. Germline V gives CDR1 SNHLY, CDR2 FYNNEI. The CDR3 is 15 residues long. V was pared by 7 bases and J by 6 bases, with 11 bases of the junction left unmatched. In nucleotides, the CDR3 is TGTGCCAGCACCGGGACAGGATTTTTTGCTCAGCCCCAGCATTTT. It specifies CASTGTGFFAQPQHF.

This sequence joins TRBV11-2 and TRBJ2-7, with 8 positions matching TRBD2. The CDR3 loop spans 15 amino acids. V lost 3 bases, J lost 2 bases, and 6 bases stayed unmatched. The germline CDR1 and CDR2 sequences are SGHAT and FQNNGV. CDR3 nucleotide sequence: TGTGCCAGCAGCTTCAGCGGGGGTCCTACCTACGAGCAGTACTTC. Protein: CASSFSGGPTYEQYF.

The chain combines TRBV12-5 with TRBJ2-3; either TRBD1 or TRBD2 may fit D (11 bases each). In germline, CDR1 is LGHNT, CDR2 FRNRAP. There are 21 residues in the CDR3. The V end was cut by 6 bases, the J end by 8 bases, with 39 bases between. CDR3 in DNA: TGTGCTAGTGGAACGTCCCTCGGACAGGGGGCTAGCGGGGGGCAGCTTGGTACGCAGTATTTT. This encodes CASGTSLGQGASGGQLGTQYF. Full variable domain (remainder filled in from reference TRBV12-5 and TRBJ2-3): DARVTQTPRHKVTEMGQEVTMRCQPILGHNTVFWYRQTMMQGLELLAYFRNRAPLDDSGMPKDRFSAEMPDATLATLKIQPSEPRDSAVYFCASGTSLGQGASGGQLGTQYFGPGTRLTVL.

The V gene is TRBV7-9, the J gene TRBJ2-7, with 7 bases matching TRBD2. Losses at the gene ends were 2 bases for V and 5 bases for J; bases not matched to a gene: 9. This CDR3 comprises 15 residues. Germline CDR1 is SEHNR and CDR2 is FQNEAQ (reference sequence). The DNA for the CDR3 is TGTGCCAGCAGCTTACTCGGCGGGAGTAGACACGAGCAGTACTTC. It yields the protein CASSLLGGSRHEQYF.

This rearrangement joins TRBV5-1 to TRBJ1-1, with D unclear. The CDR3 is 13 amino acids. Germline V lookup: CDR1 SGHRS, CDR2 YFSETQ. V shed 1 base and J shed 1 base, with 5 bases lying between them. The CDR3 DNA reads TGCGCCAGCAGCTTGCCGGGGAACACTGAAGCTTTCTTT. It translates to CASSLPGNTEAFF.

The chain uses TRBV5-6 and TRBJ1-6; TRBD1 matches at 10 bases. With 3 bases clipped from V and 6 bases from J, the junction kept 3 bases outside the gene matches. The CDR3 runs 15 residues. Germline V CDR1 and CDR2: SGHDT, YYEEEE. This chain's CDR3 is CASSSRDRGNSPLHF. For the CDR3, the DNA is TGTGCCAGCAGCTCCAGGGACAGGGGTAATTCACCCCTCCACTTT.

The chain uses TRBV19 and TRBJ2-5, with 7 bases matching TRBD2. The CDR3 consists of 15 residues. After removal of 5 bases from V and 8 bases from J, the junction contained 14 bases not matched to a gene. The germline V gene has CDR1 LNHDA and CDR2 SQIVND (reference sequence). The DNA for the CDR3 is TGTGCCAGTAGTGCCGACCGGGCGGGGGTCGACACCCAGTACTTC. Translated: CASSADRAGVDTQYF. Looking up the rest from reference TRBV19 and TRBJ2-5 gives the full variable domain: DGGITQSPKYLFRKEGQNVTLSCEQNLNHDAMYWYRQDPGQGLRLIYYSQIVNDFQKGDIAEGYSVSREKKESFPLTVTSAQKNPTAFYLCASSADRAGVDTQYFGPGTRLLVL.

The gene calls are TRBV19 and TRBJ1-2, with 9 bases that match TRBD1. The CDR3 has 15 amino acids. V lost 6 bases to trimming and J lost 0 bases; unmatched junction nucleotides: 5. The V gene's germline CDR1 is LNHDA and CDR2 SQIVND (reference sequence). CDR3: CASSRDRVANYGYTF. The CDR3 nucleotides read TGTGCCAGTAGCCGGGACAGGGTCGCTAACTATGGCTACACCTTC.

This clone has a single count. The chain has TRBV5-1 and TRBJ1-1; D not resolved. The CDR3 consists of 15 residues. V was shortened by 2 bases and J by 1 base, with 12 bases between the two germline ends. Germline-derived CDR1 and CDR2 are SGHRS and YFSETQ. The CDR3 loop reads CASSLLRGENTEAFF. The CDR3 DNA is TGCGCCAGCAGCTTACTGCGGGGAGAGAACACTGAAGCTTTCTTT.

CDR3 in amino acids: CASTRDRLAGPPYTDTQYF. As DNA, the CDR3 is TGTGCCAGCACCAGAGACCGACTAGCGGGGCCACCGTATACAGATACGCAGTATTTT. The V call is TRBV27, the J call TRBJ2-3; 11 bases are shared with TRBD2. The CDR3 has 19 amino acids. Trimming cost V 7 bases and J 3 bases; bases outside gene matches: 18. Germline assignment: CDR1 MNHEY and CDR2 SMNVEV (reference sequence).

V and J are TRBV29-1 and TRBJ2-1, with 8 nucleotides matching TRBD1. The CDR3 is 14 residues long. The V gene's germline CDR1 is SQVTM and CDR2 ANQGSEA. The V and J ends lost 3 bases and 7 bases, in that order; junction bases with no gene match: 8. As DNA, the CDR3 is TGCAGCGTTGACGCAGGGGGCGCTGGGAATGAGCAGTTCTTC. This sequence encodes CSVDAGGAGNEQFF.

The chain couples TRBV9 to TRBJ1-6; D possibly corresponds to TRBD1 (5 bases). With 3 bases removed from V and 5 bases from J, the gap between germline ends came to 6 bases. Germline V gene sequence: CDR1 SGDLS, CDR2 YYNGEE. This CDR3 has 13 residues. The CDR3 spells CASSEGNNSPLHF. The CDR3 bases are TGTGCCAGCAGCGAGGGGAATAATTCACCCCTCCACTTT.

The genes are TRBV11-2 and TRBJ2-5, with no clear D. CDR3 length: 14 residues. Trimming cost V 2 bases and J 3 bases, with 10 bases left between them. Looked up from germline, CDR1 is SGHAT and CDR2 is FQNNGV. DNA of the CDR3: TGTGCCAGCAGCTTAACTAATAATAAAGAGACCCAGTACTTC. As protein: CASSLTNNKETQYF.

In the case of this clone: Within the sample, other DNA sequences also encode this same CDR3. This sequence joins TRBV12-3 or TRBV12-4 and TRBJ1-5; no clear D gene. Trimming cost V 3 bases and J 2 bases, with 2 bases left between them. The CDR3 length is 12 residues. The CDR3 loop is CASSFGNQPQHF. CDR3 DNA sequence: TGTGCCAGCAGTTTCGGCAATCAGCCCCAGCATTTT.

The rearrangement joins TRBV19 to TRBJ1-3; the match to TRBD1 covers 7 bases. This CDR3 region has 15 residues. Germline V CDR1 and CDR2: LNHDA, SQIVND (reference sequence). V was pared by 5 bases and J by 0 bases, with 4 bases of the junction left unmatched. The CDR3 here is CASSLGTVSGNTIYF. The CDR3 nucleotides read TGTGCCAGTAGTCTTGGGACAGTCTCTGGAAACACCATATATTTT.

This chain joins TRBV2 and TRBJ2-7; 10 bases agree with TRBD2. The CDR3 is 15 residues long. CDR1 is SNHLY and CDR2 is FYNNEI in the germline V gene. V lost 6 bases, J lost 1 base, and 6 bases stayed unmatched. CDR3 sequence (DNA): TGTGCCAGCAGCCCTAGCGGGAGAAGATCCTACGAGCAGTACTTC. Translation: CASSPSGRRSYEQYF.

This clone was seen only once. This chain links TRBV19 with TRBJ2-7, with D unclear. This CDR3 comprises 12 residues. Between the trimmed V and J ends, which lost 5 bases and 4 bases, there was a span of 9 bases. Germline CDR1 reads LNHDA; CDR2 reads SQIVND (reference sequence). The CDR3 DNA sequence: TGTGCCAGTAGTGCGTCCCCTTACGAGCAGTACTTC. It is translated as CASSASPYEQYF.